The 8 T cell receptor beta chains listed next were all sequenced from one sample in a study of glioma-infiltrating T cells after dendritic cell vaccination. Produced via immunoSEQ multiplex PCR; TCRdb's table is partial and in-frame only. This sample has under 100,000 clones; over 65% occur once, and the top ten carry around 3%. Sequences were derived from blood, sampled before dendritic cell vaccination. The receptors originated from a human donor with glioblastoma.

V is TRBV5-1 and J is TRBJ2-7; D perhaps matches TRBD2 (5 bases). V lost 5 bases and J lost 6, with 12 bases in between. Germline loops: CDR1 SGHRS, CDR2 YFSETQ. CDR3 length: 12 residues. The CDR3 is CASSLGEGEQYF. CDR3 nucleotide sequence: TGCGCCAGCAGTCTGGGTGAGGGCGAGCAGTACTTC.

The V call is TRBV6-5, the J call TRBJ1-6; D not resolved. V lost 0 bases and J 2 bases, leaving 8 bases between the germline ends. The CDR3 contains 16 residues. Germline V lookup: CDR1 MNHEY, CDR2 SVGAGI. The CDR3 DNA is TGTGCCAGCAGTTACTCTACAGATACCTATAATTCACCCCTCCACTTT. This codes for CASSYSTDTYNSPLHF.

The chain employs TRBV9 and TRBJ2-3; no definite D call. Germline CDR1 is SGDLS and CDR2 is YYNGEE. The V gene lost 3 bases and the J gene lost 5 bases, with 16 bases spanning the gap. This CDR3 has 15 amino acids. CDR3 loop: CASSEFERLGDTQYF. The CDR3, as DNA: TGTGCCAGCAGCGAATTTGAGCGTCTAGGAGATACGCAGTATTTT.

The chain has TRBV5-1 and TRBJ1-1, with TRBD1 matching over 7 bases. CDR3 size: 14 residues. V was pared by 2 bases and J by 0 bases, with 1 base of the junction left unmatched. Per the germline V gene, CDR1 is SGHRS and CDR2 is YFSETQ. The CDR3 region has the DNA TGCGCCAGCAGCTTTGGACAGGTGAACACTGAAGCTTTCTTT. The encoded protein is CASSFGQVNTEAFF. The full variable domain, its missing parts supplied by reference TRBV5-1 and TRBJ1-1, is KAGVTQTPRYLIKTRGQQVTLSCSPISGHRSVSWYQQTPGQGLQFLFEYFSETQRNKGNFPGRFSGRQFSNSRSEMNVSTLELGDSALYLCASSFGQVNTEAFFGQGTRLTVV.

This clone was recorded once. CDR3 in DNA: TGTGCCAGCAGTATGGACGGAGGGTATCAGCCCCAGCATTTT. This translates into CASSMDGGYQPQHF. The chain couples TRBV2 to TRBJ1-5; no firm D call. CDR3 length equals 14 residues. Germline loops: CDR1 SNHLY, CDR2 FYNNEI. V dropped 5 bases and J dropped 5 bases, with 13 bases sitting between them.

CDR3 DNA sequence: TGTGCCATCAGTGAACCGGGGAACTATGGCTACACCTTC. Protein sequence: CAISEPGNYGYTF. This chain links TRBV10-3 with TRBJ1-2; D gene ambiguous. Per the germline V gene, CDR1 is ENHRY and CDR2 is SYGVKD. The CDR3 has 13 amino acids. With 3 bases removed from V and 2 bases from J, the gap between germline ends came to 7 bases.

V gene TRBV5-1 combines with J gene TRBJ2-3; possible D gene TRBD2, 6 bases. The CDR3 is made up of 15 amino acids. Looked up from germline, CDR1 is SGHRS and CDR2 is YFSETQ. With 0 bases removed from V and 5 bases from J, the gap between germline ends came to 13 bases. CDR3 DNA: TGCGCCAGCAGCTTGGAGGGAGGTCTGGGAGATACGCAGTATTTT. Encoded protein: CASSLEGGLGDTQYF.

The chain joins TRBV5-1 to TRBJ1-6; 11 nucleotides agree with TRBD1. This CDR3 is 15 amino acids long. Germline CDR1 SGHRS, CDR2 YFSETQ. The trim removed 3 bases at V and 10 bases at J, leaving 6 bases unmatched. The CDR3 region has the DNA TGCGCCAGCAGCTCCGGACAGGGGGCAGGATCACCCCTCCACTTT. Translation: CASSSGQGAGSPLHF.